The rows below give T cell receptor beta chains drawn from one sample of a study of CD8 T cells in Susac syndrome. TCRdb re-derived calls from the immunoSEQ multiplex PCR reads in MiXCR, one entry per CDR3 protein. The table has a few hundred thousand distinct CDR3 sequences, roughly 93% seen once. Sequencing input: CD4+ T cells from PBMCs. The receptors shown here come from a human donor with Susac syndrome. Each CDR3 is given with its conserved first and last residue. A D gene is named only where the DNA matches it firmly. The size field is filled for only some rows; it gives once, few, many or a size class.

v_call,j_call,d_call,clone_size,cdr3_nt,cdr3_aa
TRBV19,TRBJ2-3,NA,NA,TGTGCCAGTAAGAACATGCTATACGGCACAGATACGCAGTATTTT,CASKNMLYGTDTQYF
TRBV19,TRBJ1-1,NA,NA,TGTGCCAGTAGTATCCCCTTCGGTGTAATGAACACTGAAGCTTTCTTT,CASSIPFGVMNTEAFF
TRBV4-1,TRBJ2-1,NA,once,TGCGCCAGCAGCCTAACTTTGTCTCTCAATGAGCAGTTCTTC,CASSLTLSLNEQFF
TRBV28,TRBJ1-2,TRBD1,NA,TGTGCCAGCAGTTTCGGGGGACAGGGGCATGGCTACACCTTC,CASSFGGQGHGYTF
TRBV6-2/TRBV6-3,TRBJ1-1,NA,NA,TGTGCCAGCACCAGGCGGCGGTCGGTGAACACTGAAGCTTTCTTT,CASTRRRSVNTEAFF
TRBV27,TRBJ1-6,NA,NA,TGTGCCAGCAGTTTAGACAGTATTTCACCCCTCCACTTT,CASSLDSISPLHF
TRBV4-3,TRBJ2-7,NA,NA,TGCGCCAGCGGCCAAGATTCGGCCTCCTACGAGCAGTACTTC,CASGQDSASYEQYF
TRBV3-1,TRBJ1-6,NA,NA,TGTGCCAGCAGCCAGCGACAGGCCCATAATTCACCCCTCCACTTT,CASSQRQAHNSPLHF
TRBV11-2,TRBJ2-7,NA,NA,TGTGCCAGCAGCTTAGTTCGTTCGTATAGCTCCTACGAGCAGTACTTC,CASSLVRSYSSYEQYF
TRBV28,TRBJ2-3,NA,once,TGTGCCAGCAGTGAAGCAGGGGCAGATACGCAGTATTTT,CASSEAGADTQYF
TRBV3-1,TRBJ2-5,NA,NA,TGTGCCAGCACCGGGGGGCTAGGGGAGACCCAGTACTTC,CASTGGLGETQYF
TRBV28,TRBJ1-3,NA,NA,TGTGCCACCCTACAAGGGGCCTTCGGAAACACCATATATTTT,CATLQGAFGNTIYF
TRBV19,TRBJ1-4,TRBD1,NA,TGTGCCAGTACCGGGACAGGTGATAATGAAAAACTGTTTTTT,CASTGTGDNEKLFF
TRBV7-2,TRBJ1-6,NA,NA,TGTGCCAGCAGCTTACCCAGGGGAAATTCACCCCTCCACTTT,CASSLPRGNSPLHF
TRBV7-9,TRBJ1-2,NA,NA,TGTGCCAGCAGCTCGCCTGGGGGAGGTGGCTACACCTTC,CASSSPGGGGYTF
TRBV10-3,TRBJ1-1,NA,NA,TGTGCCATCAGTAAATCCCAGGGGTTGAACACTGAAGCTTTCTTT,CAISKSQGLNTEAFF
TRBV6-5,TRBJ2-5,TRBD1,few,TGTGCCAGCAGTTACCGGACAGGCCAAGAGACCCAGTACTTC,CASSYRTGQETQYF
TRBV12-3/TRBV12-4,TRBJ2-7,TRBD1,once,TGTGCCAGCAGTCCGCTGGACAGGGGCGAGCAGTACTTC,CASSPLDRGEQYF
TRBV29-1,TRBJ2-7,TRBD2,NA,TGCAGCGCCCTGCGGGGGGCGGAGCAGTACTTC,CSALRGAEQYF
TRBV12-3/TRBV12-4,TRBJ1-1,NA,once,TGTGCCAGCAGTTTGATAGGGGCAGCTGAAGCTTTCTTT,CASSLIGAAEAFF
TRBV6-5,TRBJ1-2,TRBD1,NA,TGTGCCAGCACCCTAACAACGCGACAGGGCTATGGCTACACCTTC,CASTLTTRQGYGYTF
TRBV7-9,TRBJ2-4,NA,NA,TGTGCCAGCAGCTTGACAGCCAAAAACATTCAGTACTTC,CASSLTAKNIQYF
TRBV20-1,TRBJ1-2,TRBD1,NA,TGCAGTTTATCTAACACGGGACAGATAAACTATGGCTACACCTTC,CSLSNTGQINYGYTF
TRBV2,TRBJ2-2,NA,NA,TGTGCCAGCAGTGAACAGGGACCCGGGGAGCTGTTTTTT,CASSEQGPGELFF